This T cell receptor beta chain was retrieved from a study of blood T cells in healthy people across ages. General study points: Since the PBMCs were unsorted, naive and antigen-experienced cells could not be conclusively compared. Among long-lived donors, naive CD4+ cells were more numerous and diversity higher than in aged donors.

Per sample, no less than 5 micrograms of total RNA were extracted. There are 11 residues in the CDR3. The V and J ends lost 1 base and 5 bases respectively, with 5 bases between them. Germline CDR1 and CDR2: SQVTM and ANQGSEA. On this clonotype itself: Its cognate antigen is unknown.

Through a sample-barcoded 5' primer and a J-beta primer mix, a second PCR was run for roughly 6 to 12 cycles. Sequencing of every sample gave 3 million or more CDR3-containing paired-end reads. TCRdb passed the 5' RACE reads through MiXCR, listing each CDR3 protein once. In the table there are roughly 650,000 distinct CDR3 sequences, about a third of which are singletons. The origin of this receptor is a woman of 80 years or more in good health. J is TRBJ1-2 and V is TRBV29-1; D is unclear. Sequencing used blood. The CDR3 loop is CSVEVLYGYTF. The CDR3 bases are TGCAGCGTTGAAGTGCTGTATGGCTACACCTTC.